The 8 T cell receptor beta chains below come from one sample, sequenced in a study of T cell responses to AZD1222 COVID-19 vaccine. Libraries were prepared by immunoSEQ multiplex PCR; TCRdb keeps only in-frame clonotypes and omits some of them. The table shows 95,000 to 150,000 clones, with roughly 90% occurring only once. Material: peripheral blood, obtained on day 0 of AZD1222 vaccination. These receptors originate from an adult in good health.

V and J are TRBV21-1 and TRBJ2-1; TRBD2, the D gene given by the table, was not confirmed from the DNA. TRBV21-1 is given as a pseudogene. The CDR3 sequence is 17 residues long. As DNA, the CDR3 is TGTGCCAGCAGCAACCATCTTCCTAGCGGGAGCTTAGACGAGCAGTTCTTC. Translated, it gives CASSNHLPSGSLDEQFF.

In this sample, this clone turned up a few times. V is TRBV28 and J is TRBJ1-1; 10 bases agree with TRBD1. The germline V gene encodes CDR1 MDHEN and CDR2 SYDVKM. This CDR3 spans 13 amino acids. Trimming took 6 bases from V and 8 from J; bases not matched to a gene: 6. The DNA for the CDR3 is TGTGCCAGCAGAACTGGGACAGGGGAAGAAGCTTTCTTT. Encoded protein: CASRTGTGEEAFF.

J is TRBJ1-1 and V is TRBV12-3 or TRBV12-4; 7 nucleotides agree with TRBD1. CDR3 length equals 13 residues. The ends lost 5 bases at V and 6 bases at J; junction bases unmatched: 6. CDR3 loop: CASSSRQGAEAFF. The CDR3 DNA follows: TGTGCCAGCAGTAGTCGACAGGGAGCTGAAGCTTTCTTT.

The chain has TRBV28 and TRBJ1-4, with 8 positions matching TRBD1. V lost 5 bases to trimming and J lost 8 bases; unmatched junction nucleotides: 4. The CDR3 runs to 13 residues. In germline, CDR1 is MDHEN, CDR2 SYDVKM. The CDR3 here is CASSRDRREKLFF. In DNA, the CDR3 is TGTGCCAGCAGTCGGGACAGGCGAGAAAAACTGTTTTTT.

The chain couples TRBV3-1 (or the pseudogene TRBV3-2) to TRBJ2-7; 8 bases are shared with TRBD2. Losses at the gene ends were 0 bases for V and 6 bases for J; bases not matched to a gene: 13. The CDR3 totals 17 residues. CDR1 and CDR2 from the germline V gene are LGHDT and YNNKEL (reference sequence). As DNA, the CDR3 is TGTGCCAGCAGCCAAGAATGGGTAGCGGGGAACCCCCGCGAGCAGTACTTC. Protein sequence: CASSQEWVAGNPREQYF.

This chain uses TRBV6-5 with TRBJ1-5; perhaps TRBD1 as D (5 bases). Germline values: CDR1 MNHEY, CDR2 SVGAGI. The CDR3 contains 14 residues. The V end lost 6 bases, the J end lost 2 bases, and 11 bases lay between the germline ends. The CDR3 bases are TGTGCCAGCAGCCGACTGGGGGGCAATCAGCCCCAGCATTTT. Residues: CASSRLGGNQPQHF.

The chain combines TRBV7-8 with TRBJ2-2; D uncertain. This CDR3 contains 14 residues. Trimming stripped 1 base from V and 1 base from J, with 4 bases between. Germline CDR1 and CDR2: SGHVS and FQNEAQ. The CDR3 loop is CASSLDGNTGELFF. Written as DNA, the CDR3 is TGTGCCAGCAGCTTAGACGGGAACACCGGGGAGCTGTTTTTT.

This clone was seen a few times. The rearrangement links TRBV7-9 to TRBJ1-3; no clear D gene. Germline values: CDR1 SEHNR, CDR2 FQNEAQ (reference sequence). V was pared by 3 bases and J by 4 bases, with 4 bases between. CDR3 size: 12 residues. CDR3 DNA sequence: TGTGCCAGCAGCTTCGGGGGAAACACCATATATTTT. Translated, it gives CASSFGGNTIYF. Filled out from reference TRBV7-9 and TRBJ1-3, the complete variable domain reads DTGVSQNPRHKITKRGQNVTFRCDPISEHNRLYWYRQTLGQGPEFLTYFQNEAQLEKSRLLSDRFSAERPKGSFSTLEIQRTEQGDSAMYLCASSFGGNTIYFGEGSWLTVV.